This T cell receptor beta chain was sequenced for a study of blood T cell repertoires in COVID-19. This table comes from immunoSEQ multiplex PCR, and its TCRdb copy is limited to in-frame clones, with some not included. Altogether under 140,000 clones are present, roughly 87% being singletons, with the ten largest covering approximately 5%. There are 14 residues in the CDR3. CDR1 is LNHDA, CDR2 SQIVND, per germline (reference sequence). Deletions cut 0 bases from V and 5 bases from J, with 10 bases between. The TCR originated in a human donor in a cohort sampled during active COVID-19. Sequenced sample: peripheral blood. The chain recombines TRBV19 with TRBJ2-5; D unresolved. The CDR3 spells CASSIELGWETQYF. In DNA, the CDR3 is TGTGCCAGTAGTATAGAACTCGGTTGGGAGACCCAGTACTTC.